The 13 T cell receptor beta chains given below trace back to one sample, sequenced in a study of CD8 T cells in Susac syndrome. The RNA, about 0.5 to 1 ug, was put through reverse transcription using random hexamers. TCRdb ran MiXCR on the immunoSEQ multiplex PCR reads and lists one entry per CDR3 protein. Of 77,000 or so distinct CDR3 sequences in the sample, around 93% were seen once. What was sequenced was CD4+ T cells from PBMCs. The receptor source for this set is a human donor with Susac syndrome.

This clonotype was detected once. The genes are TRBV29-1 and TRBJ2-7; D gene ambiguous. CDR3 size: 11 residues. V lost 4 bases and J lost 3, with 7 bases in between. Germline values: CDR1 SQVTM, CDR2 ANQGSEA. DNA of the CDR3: TGCAGCGTTGCCCTCGACTACGAGCAGTACTTC. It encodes CSVALDYEQYF.

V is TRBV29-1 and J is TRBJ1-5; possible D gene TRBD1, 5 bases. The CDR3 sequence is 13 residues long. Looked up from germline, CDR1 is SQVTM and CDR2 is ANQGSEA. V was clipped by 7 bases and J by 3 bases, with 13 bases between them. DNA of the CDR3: TGCAGCGCTTTGTTCAGGGACAATCAGCCCCAGCATTTT. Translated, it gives CSALFRDNQPQHF.

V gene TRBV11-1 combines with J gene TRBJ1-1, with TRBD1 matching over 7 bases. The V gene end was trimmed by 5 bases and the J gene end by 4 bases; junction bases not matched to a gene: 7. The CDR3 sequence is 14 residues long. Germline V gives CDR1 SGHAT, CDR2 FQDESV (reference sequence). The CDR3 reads CASSPWDRFTEAFF. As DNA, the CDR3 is TGTGCCAGCAGCCCCTGGGACAGATTCACTGAAGCTTTCTTT.

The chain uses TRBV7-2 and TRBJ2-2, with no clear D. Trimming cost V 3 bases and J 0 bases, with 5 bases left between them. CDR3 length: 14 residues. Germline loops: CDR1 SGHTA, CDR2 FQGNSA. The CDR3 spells CASSFQPNTGELFF. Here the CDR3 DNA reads TGTGCCAGCAGCTTCCAGCCGAACACCGGGGAGCTGTTTTTT.

The CDR3 is CASSLARLAGTKSYNEQFF. CDR3 nucleotides: TGCGCCAGCAGCTTGGCCCGCCTAGCGGGGACCAAATCCTACAATGAGCAGTTCTTC. The rearrangement joins TRBV5-1 to TRBJ2-1; 9 bases match TRBD2. Germline V lookup: CDR1 SGHRS, CDR2 YFSETQ. The CDR3 is 19 residues long. V was clipped by 0 bases and J by 1 base; unmatched bases: 11. Full variable domain (outside the CDR3, taken from reference TRBV5-1 and TRBJ2-1): KAGVTQTPRYLIKTRGQQVTLSCSPISGHRSVSWYQQTPGQGLQFLFEYFSETQRNKGNFPGRFSGRQFSNSRSEMNVSTLELGDSALYLCASSLARLAGTKSYNEQFFGPGTRLTVL.

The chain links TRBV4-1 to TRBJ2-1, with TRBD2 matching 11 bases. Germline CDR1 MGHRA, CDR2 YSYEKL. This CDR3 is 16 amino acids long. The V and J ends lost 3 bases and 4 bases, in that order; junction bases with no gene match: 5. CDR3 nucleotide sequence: TGCGCCAGCAGCCAGACTAGCGGGGAGAGATACAATGAGCAGTTCTTC. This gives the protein CASSQTSGERYNEQFF.

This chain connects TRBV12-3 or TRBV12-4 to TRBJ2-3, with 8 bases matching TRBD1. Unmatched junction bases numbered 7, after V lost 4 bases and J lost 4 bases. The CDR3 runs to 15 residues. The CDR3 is CASSSIRTGPDTQYF. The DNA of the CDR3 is TGTGCCAGCAGTTCAATAAGGACAGGGCCAGATACGCAGTATTTT.

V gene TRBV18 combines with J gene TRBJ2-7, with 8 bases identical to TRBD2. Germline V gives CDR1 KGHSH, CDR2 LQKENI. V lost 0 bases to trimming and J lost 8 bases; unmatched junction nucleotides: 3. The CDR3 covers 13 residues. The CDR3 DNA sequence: TGTGCCAGCTCACCACCGACTAGCGCACAGCAGTACTTC. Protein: CASSPPTSAQQYF.

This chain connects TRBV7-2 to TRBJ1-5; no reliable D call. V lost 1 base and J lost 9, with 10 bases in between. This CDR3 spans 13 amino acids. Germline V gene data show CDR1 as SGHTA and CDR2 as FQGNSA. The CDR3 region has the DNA TGTGCCAGCAGCTTAGACACGTGGGGGCCCCAGCATTTT. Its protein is CASSLDTWGPQHF. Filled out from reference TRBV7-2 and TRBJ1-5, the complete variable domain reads GAGVSQSPSNKVTEKGKDVELRCDPISGHTALYWYRQSLGQGLEFLIYFQGNSAPDKSGLPSDRFSAERTGGSVSTLTIQRTQQEDSAVYLCASSLDTWGPQHFGDGTRLSIL.

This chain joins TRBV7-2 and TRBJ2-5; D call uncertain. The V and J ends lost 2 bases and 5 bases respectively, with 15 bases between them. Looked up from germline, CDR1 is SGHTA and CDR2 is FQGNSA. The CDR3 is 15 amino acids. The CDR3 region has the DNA TGTGCCAGCAGCTTAAAGGGTCTCGGTGGGGAGACCCAGTACTTC. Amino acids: CASSLKGLGGETQYF.

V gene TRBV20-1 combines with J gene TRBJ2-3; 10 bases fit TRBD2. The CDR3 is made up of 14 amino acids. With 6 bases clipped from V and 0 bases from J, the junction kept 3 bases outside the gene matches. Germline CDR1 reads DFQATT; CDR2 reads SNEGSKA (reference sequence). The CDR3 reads CSAATSGSTDTQYF. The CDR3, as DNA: TGCAGTGCCGCGACTAGCGGGAGCACAGATACGCAGTATTTT.

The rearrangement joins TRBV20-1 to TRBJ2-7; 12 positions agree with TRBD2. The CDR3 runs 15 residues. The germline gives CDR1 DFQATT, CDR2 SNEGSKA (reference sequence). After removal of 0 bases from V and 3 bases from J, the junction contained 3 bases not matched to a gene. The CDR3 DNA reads TGCAGTGCTAGAGATCGACTAGCGGGGGTCTACGAGCAGTACTTC. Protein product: CSARDRLAGVYEQYF.

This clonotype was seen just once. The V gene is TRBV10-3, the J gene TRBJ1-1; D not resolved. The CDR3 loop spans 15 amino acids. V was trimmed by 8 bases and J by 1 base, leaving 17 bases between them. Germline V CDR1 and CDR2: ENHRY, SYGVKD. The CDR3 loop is CAIADPGWENTEAFF. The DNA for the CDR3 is TGTGCCATCGCTGACCCGGGTTGGGAGAACACTGAAGCTTTCTTT.